This T cell receptor beta chain came from a study of graft-versus-host responses after intestinal transplantation (TCRdb year 2021). In the study overall: The transplants that recipients received were multivisceral, liver-intestinal, or isolated intestinal. All recipients received anti-thymocyte globulin induction followed by maintenance tacrolimus and steroids for around 3 years. After intestinal transplantation, graft-versus-host and host-versus-graft alloreactive T cell clones were followed in the graft, circulation and bone marrow using bulk TCR-beta CDR3 sequencing. Alloreactive clones were identified by sequencing pre-transplant mixed lymphocyte reaction products and comparing these products with unstimulated pre-transplant donor and recipient T cells. The cohort enrolled 24 intestinal transplant recipients, one of whom was a retransplant, and a few patients without pretransplant specimens were excluded. A peak of at least 4% donor T cells among recipient peripheral blood mononuclear cells was the definition used for donor T cell macrochimerism. Rather than being sequenced by the commercial service, samples from a few later patients were sequenced in-house on an Illumina MiSeq and processed with MiXCR.

Reading from cysteine to phenylalanine, the CDR3 counts 14 amino acids. The CDR3 DNA has 42 bases and is translated from base 1. Via the germline V gene, CDR1 is SGHRS and CDR2 YFSETQ. Trimming takes 4 bases off V and 2 bases off J; junction bases not matched to a gene: 2. The paper as a whole reports these results and caveats: In the allografts of patients with donor T cell macrochimerism, GvH to HvG T cell clonal ratios were high. Early after transplant, peak levels of circulating GvH clones were associated with declines in HvG clones. GvH clones were found in recipient bone marrow, and some of the GvH clones appeared earlier in ileal mucosa or blood, which is consistent with an intestinal mucosal origin. The relatively low number and heterogeneity of intestinal transplant patients limited the conclusions.

Blood samples were collected up to 4 times in the first month after transplant and then at least monthly when available. Libraries were prepared through the immunoSEQ multiplex PCR assay. High-throughput TCR-beta CDR3 sequencing of genomic DNA from most patients was performed by Adaptive Biotechnologies. The authors processed their data as follows. TCR sequencing data were retrieved from Adaptive's ImmunoSEQ software for roughly 20 patients, whereas a few other patients were processed with MiXCR and VDJtools. CDR3 nucleotide sequences shared between donor and recipient were removed because the origin of such sequences could not be assigned. To be classed as alloreactive, a clone needed at least 2-fold expansion over unstimulated cells and a minimum CFSE-low frequency of 0.002% (template counts) or 0.001% (read counts). A clone was considered mappable if detected in the sequenced pre-transplant spleen, lymph node, or MLR CFSE-low populations of the donor or recipient. Cumulative frequency of alloreactive clones was calculated as a percentage of all sequences weighted by copy number. TCRdb limited this immuneACCESS table to in-frame rearrangements with V and J called. A share of clones is missing; checked studies link under half to unresolved V genes, and the rest is unexplained. The V and J calls and clone size are taken from that table; D and trimming were inferred from the DNA. This sample gives 35,000 to 45,000 clones in total; 80% to 95% of them show up just once. The biggest ten clones account for 3.6% of the sample.

Remarks on this clone: No cognate antigen has been identified for it. No base-level quality is on record; no much larger clone is a single base apart.

The sequence was obtained from a human patient who received an intestinal transplant, so some T cells may come from the graft donor. The rearranged segments are TRBV5-1 and TRBJ1-3; TRBD1 fits 8 bases in the junction. The source material was PBMCs, sampled roughly 780 days after intestinal transplantation. The CDR3: CASSTGGAGNTIYF. The DNA reads as follows: TGCGCCAGCAGCACAGGGGGAGCTGGAAACACCATATATTTT.